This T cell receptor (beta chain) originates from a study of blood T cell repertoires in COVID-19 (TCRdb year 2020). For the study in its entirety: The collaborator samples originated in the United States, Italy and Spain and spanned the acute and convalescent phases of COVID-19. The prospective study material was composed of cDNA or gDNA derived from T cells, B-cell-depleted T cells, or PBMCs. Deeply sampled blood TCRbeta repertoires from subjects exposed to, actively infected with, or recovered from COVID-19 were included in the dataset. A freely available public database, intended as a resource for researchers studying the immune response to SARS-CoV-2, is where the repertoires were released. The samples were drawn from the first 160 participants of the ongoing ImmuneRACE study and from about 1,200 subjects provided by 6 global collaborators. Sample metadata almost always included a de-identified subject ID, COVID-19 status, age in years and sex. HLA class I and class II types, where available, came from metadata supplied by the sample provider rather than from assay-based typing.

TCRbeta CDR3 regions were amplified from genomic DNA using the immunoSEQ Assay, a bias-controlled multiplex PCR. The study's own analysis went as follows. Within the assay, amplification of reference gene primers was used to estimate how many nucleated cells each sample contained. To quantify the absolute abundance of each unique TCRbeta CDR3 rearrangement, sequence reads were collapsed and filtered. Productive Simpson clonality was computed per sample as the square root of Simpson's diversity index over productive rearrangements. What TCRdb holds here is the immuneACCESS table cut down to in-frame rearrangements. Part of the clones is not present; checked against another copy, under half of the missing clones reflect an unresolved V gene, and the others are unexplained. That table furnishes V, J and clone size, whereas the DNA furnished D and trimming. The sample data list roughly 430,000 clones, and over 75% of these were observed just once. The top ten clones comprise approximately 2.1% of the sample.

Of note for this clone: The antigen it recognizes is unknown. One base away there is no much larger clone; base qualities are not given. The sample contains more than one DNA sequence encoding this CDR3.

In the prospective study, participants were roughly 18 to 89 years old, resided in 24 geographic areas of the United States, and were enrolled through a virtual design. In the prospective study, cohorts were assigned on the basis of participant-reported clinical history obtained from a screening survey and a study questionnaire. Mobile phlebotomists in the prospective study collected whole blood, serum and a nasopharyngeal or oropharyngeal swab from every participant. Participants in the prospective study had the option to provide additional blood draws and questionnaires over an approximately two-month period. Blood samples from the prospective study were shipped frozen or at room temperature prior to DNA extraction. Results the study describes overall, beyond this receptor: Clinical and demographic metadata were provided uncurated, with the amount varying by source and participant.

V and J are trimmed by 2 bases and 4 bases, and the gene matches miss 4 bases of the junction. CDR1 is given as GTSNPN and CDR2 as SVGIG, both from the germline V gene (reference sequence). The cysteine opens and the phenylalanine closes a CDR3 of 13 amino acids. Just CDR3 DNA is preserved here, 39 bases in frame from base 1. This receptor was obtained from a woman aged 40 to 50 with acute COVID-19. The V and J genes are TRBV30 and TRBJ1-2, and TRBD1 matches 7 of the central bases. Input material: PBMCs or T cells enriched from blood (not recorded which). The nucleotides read TGTGCCTGGAGTCCTCAGGGGGTCTATGGCTACACCTTC. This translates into CAWSPQGVYGYTF.